What follows are 26 T cell receptor beta chains derived from one specimen sequenced in a study of blood T cell repertoires in COVID-19. Measured with immunoSEQ multiplex PCR; TCRdb has only the in-frame clones, and not every one. The sample shows roughly 350,000 clones, 70% to 90% of them seen only once. The sequenced material came from peripheral blood. These receptors were taken from a woman aged 45-65 years with active or convalescent COVID-19.

V usage is TRBV4-2 and J usage is TRBJ1-6; the D is unclear. V shed 0 bases and J shed 8 bases, with 11 bases lying between them. Germline V gene lookup returns CDR1 LGHNA and CDR2 YNFKEQ. CDR3 length: 15 amino acids. The CDR3, as DNA: TGTGCCAGCAGCCAAGAAGCCCTCGCGGATTCACCCCTCCACTTT. It encodes CASSQEALADSPLHF.

The CDR3 loop is CASSQDPGTSGNTIYF. The CDR3 coding sequence is TGTGCCAGCAGCCAAGATCCCGGGACATCCGGAAACACCATATATTTT. The gene calls are TRBV4-2 and TRBJ1-3, with D perhaps matching TRBD1 (6 bases). The V end was cut by 0 bases, the J end by 4 bases, with 13 bases between. Germline loops: CDR1 LGHNA, CDR2 YNFKEQ. This CDR3 region has 16 residues.

The chain links TRBV28 to TRBJ2-5; maybe TRBD1 (5 bases). From germline, CDR1 is MDHEN and CDR2 SYDVKM. This CDR3 region has 13 residues. Trimming took 5 bases from V and 2 from J, leaving 9 bases between them. The CDR3 bases are TGTGCCAGCAGTCTGACAGCACAAGAGACCCAGTACTTC. As protein: CASSLTAQETQYF.

This clone has only one observation. This chain links TRBV7-9 with TRBJ2-3; unclear D gene. CDR3 length: 15 residues. Germline V gene sequence: CDR1 SEHNR, CDR2 FQNEAQ (reference sequence). V lost 1 base and J lost 0, with 8 bases in between. CDR3 DNA: TGTGCCAGCAGCTTAGGGGCGCCTAGCACAGATACGCAGTATTTT. It codes for CASSLGAPSTDTQYF.

The chain uses TRBV27 and TRBJ2-6; 8 bases are shared with TRBD2. V was pared by 2 bases and J by 4 bases, with 10 bases of the junction left unmatched. The germline gives CDR1 MNHEY, CDR2 SMNVEV (reference sequence). This CDR3 is 18 amino acids long. CDR3 residues: CASSLIAGGLHGANVLTF. CDR3 coding DNA: TGTGCCAGCAGTTTAATCGCGGGAGGACTTCACGGGGCCAACGTCCTGACTTTC.

The chain combines TRBV11-2 with TRBJ1-2; no reliable D call. V gave up 5 bases and J gave up 6 bases, with 10 bases separating them. This CDR3 is 12 amino acids long. Germline CDR1 SGHAT, CDR2 FQNNGV. In DNA, the CDR3 is TGTGCCAGCAGCCCCTCCGGGGATGGCTACACCTTC. Translating gives CASSPSGDGYTF.

The genes are TRBV6-2 or TRBV6-3 and TRBJ1-1; D perhaps matches TRBD1 (6 bases). The CDR3 extends over 13 amino acids. The germline V and J ends were trimmed by 4 bases and 3 bases, with 9 bases remaining between them. Germline V lookup: CDR1 MNHEY, CDR2 SVGEGT. CDR3 amino acids: CASSFGQYTEAFF. The CDR3 DNA reads TGTGCCAGCAGTTTTGGACAGTACACTGAAGCTTTCTTT.

The J gene is TRBJ2-5, the V gene TRBV4-2; 16 bases match TRBD2. The CDR3 covers 19 residues. Per germline, CDR1 LGHNA and CDR2 YNFKEQ. Losses at the gene ends were 2 bases for V and 7 bases for J; bases not matched to a gene: 13. The CDR3 DNA follows: TGTGCCAGCAGCCAATCCCCGGGACTAGCGGGGGGGCGGGTAGCGACCCAGTACTTC. It specifies CASSQSPGLAGGRVATQYF.

The CDR3 here is CASSLQPGQGTDQPQHF. CDR3 bases: TGTGCCAGCAGCTTACAACCGGGACAGGGTACGGATCAGCCCCAGCATTTT. The V and J genes are TRBV7-6 and TRBJ1-5, with TRBD1 identical over 9 bases. V lost 2 bases, J lost 5 bases, and 10 bases stayed unmatched. Germline values: CDR1 SGHVS, CDR2 FNYEAQ. CDR3 length: 17 amino acids.

V gene TRBV15 combines with J gene TRBJ2-7; 9 positions match TRBD2. Trimming took 4 bases from V and 2 from J; bases not matched to a gene: 6. From germline, CDR1 is LNHNV and CDR2 YYDKDF (reference sequence). The CDR3 length is 15 residues. The DNA for the CDR3 is TGTGCCACCAGCATGATAGCGGGAGCGACCTACGAGCAGTACTTC. It is translated as CATSMIAGATYEQYF.

The chain has TRBV30 and TRBJ2-5; TRBD2 matches at 9 bases. The CDR3 sequence is 14 residues long. The germline CDR1 and CDR2 sequences are GTSNPN and SVGIG (reference sequence). V gave up 4 bases and J gave up 5 bases; unmatched junction bases: 8. CDR3 nucleotide sequence: TGTGCCTGGAAGGGCGGGGGGGCAGGTGAGACCCAGTACTTC. Translation: CAWKGGGAGETQYF.

The V call is TRBV28, the J call TRBJ2-5; no clear D gene. Germline assignment: CDR1 MDHEN and CDR2 SYDVKM. The CDR3 contains 12 residues. V gave up 1 base and J gave up 4 bases, with 4 bases separating them. This CDR3 is CASSLLVETQYF. In DNA form, the CDR3 reads TGTGCCAGCAGTTTATTAGTAGAGACCCAGTACTTC. Full variable domain (remainder filled in from reference TRBV28 and TRBJ2-5): DVKVTQSSRYLVKRTGEKVFLECVQDMDHENMFWYRQDPGLGLRLIYFSYDVKMKEKGDIPEGYSVSREKKERFSLILESASTNQTSMYLCASSLLVETQYFGPGTRLLVL.

The J gene is TRBJ2-1, the V gene TRBV7-2; TRBD1 is a possible D gene (5 bases). The germline gives CDR1 SGHTA, CDR2 FQGNSA. Trimming shortened V by 5 bases and J by 13 bases, and 27 bases separated the two germline ends. This CDR3 spans 16 amino acids. In DNA, the CDR3 is TGTGCCAGCAGCCCCACGGATAGTGAAGGGGCAGGAATTCAGTTCTTC. Protein: CASSPTDSEGAGIQFF.

V usage is TRBV5-1 and J usage is TRBJ2-7; possible D gene TRBD1, 5 bases. The germline gives CDR1 SGHRS, CDR2 YFSETQ. The CDR3 loop spans 12 amino acids. Trimming shortened V by 4 bases and J by 3 bases, and 8 bases separated the two germline ends. The CDR3 is CASSRRGYEQYF. The CDR3 DNA follows: TGCGCCAGCAGCAGAAGGGGCTACGAGCAGTACTTC.

The V and J genes are TRBV9 and TRBJ2-1, with D maybe TRBD2 (5 bases). This CDR3 comprises 14 residues. Germline CDR1 is SGDLS and CDR2 is YYNGEE. Trimming shortened V by 5 bases and J by 2 bases, and 11 bases separated the two germline ends. CDR3 nucleotides: TGTGCCAGCAGTAATAGCGACGCCTACAATGAGCAGTTCTTC. This sequence encodes CASSNSDAYNEQFF.

The chain employs TRBV9 and TRBJ2-7; 8 bases match TRBD1. V was clipped by 2 bases and J by 3 bases; unmatched bases: 4. In germline, CDR1 is SGDLS, CDR2 YYNGEE. The CDR3 totals 14 residues. The CDR3 spells CASSVQGADYEQYF. Here the CDR3 DNA reads TGTGCCAGCAGCGTGCAGGGGGCGGACTACGAGCAGTACTTC. The whole variable domain, remainder taken from reference TRBV9 and TRBJ2-7, is DSGVTQTPKHLITATGQRVTLRCSPRSGDLSVYWYQQSLDQGLQFLIQYYNGEERAKGNILERFSAQQFPDLHSELNLSSLELGDSALYFCASSVQGADYEQYFGPGTRLTVT.

The chain couples TRBV6-6 to TRBJ1-4, with a weak D call TRBD1 (6 bases). Per germline, CDR1 MNHNY and CDR2 SVGAGI (reference sequence). The CDR3 runs 15 residues. V was trimmed by 7 bases and J by 4 bases, leaving 16 bases between them. The CDR3 reads CASNAPGHFNEKLFF. CDR3 nucleotide sequence: TGTGCCAGCAATGCACCGGGACATTTTAATGAAAAACTGTTTTTT.

The V gene is TRBV28, the J gene TRBJ1-5; the match to TRBD1 covers 7 bases. The germline gives CDR1 MDHEN, CDR2 SYDVKM. Losses at the gene ends were 6 bases for V and 6 bases for J; bases not matched to a gene: 8. The CDR3 consists of 14 residues. CDR3 protein: CASSRDRASQPQHF. The CDR3 DNA follows: TGTGCCAGCAGCCGAGACAGGGCCAGTCAGCCCCAGCATTTT.

This chain joins TRBV18 and TRBJ1-6, with D hard to call. Trimming left V 3 bases short and J 14 bases short, with 14 bases between. Germline-derived CDR1 and CDR2 are KGHSH and LQKENI. The CDR3 is 13 residues long. CDR3 sequence: CASSPGADGTLHF. CDR3 DNA: TGTGCCAGCTCACCCGGAGCTGACGGGACCCTCCACTTT.

This clone was seen a few times. The gene calls are TRBV9 and TRBJ2-1, with no clear D. The V end lost 4 bases, the J end lost 10 bases, and 12 bases lay between the germline ends. Per germline, CDR1 SGDLS and CDR2 YYNGEE. This CDR3 is built from 12 residues. DNA for the CDR3: TGTGCCAGCAGCCCCCGAGAGAGAGAGCAGTTCTTC. Translated, it gives CASSPREREQFF.

The V and J genes are TRBV6-5 and TRBJ1-1; no clear D gene. The CDR3 runs 15 residues. CDR1 and CDR2 (germline): MNHEY, SVGAGI. With 1 base removed from V and 4 bases from J, the gap between germline ends came to 13 bases. DNA of the CDR3: TGTGCCAGCAGTTACTTACAGAGGAGGAGCACTGAAGCTTTCTTT. This encodes CASSYLQRRSTEAFF.

The chain employs TRBV10-3 and TRBJ2-7; 8 bases line up with TRBD1. V dropped 6 bases and J dropped 5; count of bases not matched to a gene: 12. Germline-derived CDR1 and CDR2 are ENHRY and SYGVKD. CDR3 size: 15 residues. CDR3 nucleotides: TGTGCCATCAGCGCCAGTCGACAGGGGTTGGACGAGCAGTACTTC. This sequence encodes CAISASRQGLDEQYF.

The chain is built from TRBV19 and TRBJ1-3, with a possible D match to TRBD1 (5 bases). Germline CDR1 reads LNHDA; CDR2 reads SQIVND (reference sequence). This CDR3 has 18 amino acids. V lost 3 bases and J lost 0, with 18 bases in between. The CDR3 protein is CASSIRQSALFSGNTIYF. The CDR3 coding sequence is TGTGCCAGTAGTATCCGACAGTCCGCTCTATTCTCTGGAAACACCATATATTTT.

This chain connects TRBV5-1 to TRBJ2-5; 11 bases agree with TRBD2. This CDR3 contains 14 residues. CDR1 and CDR2 from the germline V gene are SGHRS and YFSETQ. The V segment lost 0 bases and the J segment 13 bases; nucleotides outside the gene matches: 8. The CDR3 nucleotides read TGCGCCAGCAGCTTGGACACTAGCGGGGGACCCGTGTACTTC. This codes for CASSLDTSGGPVYF.

V is TRBV2 and J is TRBJ1-4; D might be TRBD1 (5 bases). The CDR3 is 15 residues long. V was shortened by 4 bases and J by 4 bases, with 13 bases between the two germline ends. The germline gives CDR1 SNHLY, CDR2 FYNNEI. CDR3 nucleotides: TGTGCCAGCAGTGGGGGGGGTGGATTTAATGAAAAACTGTTTTTT. Encoded protein: CASSGGGGFNEKLFF.

The V and J genes are TRBV9 and TRBJ2-3, with 7 bases matching TRBD1. CDR1 is SGDLS, CDR2 YYNGEE, per germline. The CDR3 has 16 amino acids. The trim removed 2 bases at V and 8 bases at J, leaving 14 bases unmatched. CDR3: CASSVRDSINGGTQYF. In nucleotides, the CDR3 is TGTGCCAGCAGCGTTCGGGACAGCATAAATGGAGGTACGCAGTATTTT.